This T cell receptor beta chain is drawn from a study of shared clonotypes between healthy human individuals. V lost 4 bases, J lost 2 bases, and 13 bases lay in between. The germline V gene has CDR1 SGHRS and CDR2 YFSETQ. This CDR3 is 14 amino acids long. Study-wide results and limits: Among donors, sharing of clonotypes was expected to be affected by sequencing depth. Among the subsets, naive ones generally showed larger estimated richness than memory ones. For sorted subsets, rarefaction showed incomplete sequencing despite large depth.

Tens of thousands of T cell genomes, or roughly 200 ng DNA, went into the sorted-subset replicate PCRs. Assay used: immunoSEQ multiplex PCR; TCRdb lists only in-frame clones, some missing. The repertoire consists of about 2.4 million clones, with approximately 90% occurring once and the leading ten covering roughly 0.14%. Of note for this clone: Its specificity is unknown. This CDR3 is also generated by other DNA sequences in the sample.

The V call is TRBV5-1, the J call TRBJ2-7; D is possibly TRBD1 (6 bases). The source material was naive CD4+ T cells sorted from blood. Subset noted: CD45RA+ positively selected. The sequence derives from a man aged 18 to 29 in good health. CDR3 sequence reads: CASSLGQFPYEQYF. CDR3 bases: TGCGCCAGCAGCCTAGGACAGTTTCCCTACGAGCAGTACTTC.